This T cell receptor (beta chain) is drawn from a study of sequential checkpoint blockade in melanoma. Turning to the study itself: Arm A got nivolumab then ipilimumab; arm B the reverse, 1:1.

As to treatment: randomized to nivolumab then ipilimumab (arm A) or the reverse (arm B). Patients had received no earlier DNA-damaging chemotherapy. PBMC sorting kept live CD3+CD8+ cells without CD19 or CD56. Trimming left V 3 bases short and J 6 bases short, with 12 bases between. The CDR3 contains 14 residues. Germline V lookup: CDR1 MDHEN, CDR2 SYDVKM. TCRdb's table, derived via immunoSEQ multiplex PCR, lists solely in-frame clones and lacks some. The sample contains under 20,000 clones, about 70% of which appear only once. Sequences were derived from CD8+ T cells sorted from blood (inferred from file names), sampled from a patient given nivolumab and ipilimumab in sequence. The receptor was isolated from a human donor with melanoma. V usage is TRBV28 and J usage is TRBJ1-5, with a weak D call TRBD1 (5 bases). The CDR3 region is CASSLQGVTQPQHF. In nucleotides, the CDR3 is TGTGCCAGCAGTTTGCAGGGCGTGACTCAGCCCCAGCATTTT. The full variable domain, in which reference TRBV28 and TRBJ1-5 provide the parts outside the CDR3, is DVKVTQSSRYLVKRTGEKVFLECVQDMDHENMFWYRQDPGLGLRLIYFSYDVKMKEKGDIPEGYSVSREKKERFSLILESASTNQTSMYLCASSLQGVTQPQHFGDGTRLSIL.